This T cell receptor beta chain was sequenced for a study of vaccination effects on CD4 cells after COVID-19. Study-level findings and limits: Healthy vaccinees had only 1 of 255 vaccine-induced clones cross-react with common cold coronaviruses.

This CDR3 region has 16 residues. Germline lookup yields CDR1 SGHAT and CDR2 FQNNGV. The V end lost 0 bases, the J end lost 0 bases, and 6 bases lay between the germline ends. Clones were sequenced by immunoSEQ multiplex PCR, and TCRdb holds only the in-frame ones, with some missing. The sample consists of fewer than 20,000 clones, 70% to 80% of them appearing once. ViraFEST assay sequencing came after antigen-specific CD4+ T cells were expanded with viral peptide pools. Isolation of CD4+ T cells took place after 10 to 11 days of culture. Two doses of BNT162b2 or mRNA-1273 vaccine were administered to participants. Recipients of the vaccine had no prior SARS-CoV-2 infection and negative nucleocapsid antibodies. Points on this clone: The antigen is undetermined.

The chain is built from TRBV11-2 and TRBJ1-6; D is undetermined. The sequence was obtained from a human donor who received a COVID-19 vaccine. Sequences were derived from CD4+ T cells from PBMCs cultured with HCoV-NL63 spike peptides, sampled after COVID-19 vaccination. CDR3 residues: CASSLERSSYNSPLHF. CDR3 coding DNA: TGTGCCAGCAGCTTAGAACGGAGCTCCTATAATTCACCCCTCCACTTT.